This entry concerns a single T cell receptor beta chain. The protocol was immunoSEQ multiplex PCR, while the TCRdb copy is restricted to in-frame clones and leaves out a portion. This table has tens of thousands of clones, approximately 90% appearing once. This entry comes from a study of T cell changes during pregnancy in multiple sclerosis. This clonotype originated in a female donor with multiple sclerosis, enrolled in a pregnancy study. Material: peripheral blood, obtained before pregnancy.

The CDR3 sequence is CASEQGALNTEAFF. Written as DNA, the CDR3 is TGTGCCAGCGAACAGGGGGCTTTGAACACTGAAGCTTTCTTT. V usage is TRBV28 and J usage is TRBJ1-1, with 9 bases that match TRBD1. This CDR3 has 14 amino acids. The J segment lost 0 bases and the V segment lost 8 bases, leaving 4 bases of the junction unmatched. Germline V lookup: CDR1 MDHEN, CDR2 SYDVKM.